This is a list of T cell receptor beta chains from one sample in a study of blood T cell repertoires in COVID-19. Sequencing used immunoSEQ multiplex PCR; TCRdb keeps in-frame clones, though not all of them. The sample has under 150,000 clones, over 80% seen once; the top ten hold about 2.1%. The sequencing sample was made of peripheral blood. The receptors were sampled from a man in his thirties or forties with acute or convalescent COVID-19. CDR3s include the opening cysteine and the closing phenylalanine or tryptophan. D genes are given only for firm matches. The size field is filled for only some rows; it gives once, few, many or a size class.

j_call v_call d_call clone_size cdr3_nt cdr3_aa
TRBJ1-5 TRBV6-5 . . TGTGCCAGCAGCCACAGGGTAGGTCAGCCCCAGCATTTT CASSHRVGQPQHF
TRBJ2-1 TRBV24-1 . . TGTGCCACCGGGTCTCAGGGATACAATGAGCAGTTCTTC CATGSQGYNEQFF
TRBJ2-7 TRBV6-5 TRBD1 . TGTGCCAGCAGGCTCGGACAGGGGGGTACCTACGAGCAGTACTTC CASRLGQGGTYEQYF
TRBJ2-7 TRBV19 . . TGTGCCAGTAGTATAGGCCGGGCCTACGAGCAGTACTTC CASSIGRAYEQYF
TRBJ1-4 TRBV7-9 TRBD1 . TGTGCCAGCAGCTTAGGGGGGACAGGTGAAAAACTGTTTTTT CASSLGGTGEKLFF
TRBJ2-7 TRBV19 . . TGTGCCAGTAGTACGACACCTTCCTACGAGCAGTACTTC CASSTTPSYEQYF
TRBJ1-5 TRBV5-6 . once TGTGCCAGCAGTAGGGGCTCCTGGGGCAATCAGCCCCAGCATTTT CASSRGSWGNQPQHF
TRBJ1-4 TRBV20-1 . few TGCAGTGCTAGTTCAGGGTTCCAACTGTTTTTT CSASSGFQLFF
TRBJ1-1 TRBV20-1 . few TGCAGTGCTCCGGACAGCCTTGAAGCTTTCTTT CSAPDSLEAFF
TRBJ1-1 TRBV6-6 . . TGTGCCAGCACTTCACGGCAGTCGGGTGAAGCTTTCTTT CASTSRQSGEAFF
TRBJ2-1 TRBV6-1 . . TGTGCCAGCAGTGAAAGGGCAGGGATATACAATGAGCAGTTCTTC CASSERAGIYNEQFF
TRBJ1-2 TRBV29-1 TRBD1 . TGCAGCGTTGAGGTTGAAGAGGGGGCTGGCTACACCTTC CSVEVEEGAGYTF
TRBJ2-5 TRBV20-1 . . TGCAGTGGGCAGGGGCAAGAGACCCAGTACTTC CSGQGQETQYF
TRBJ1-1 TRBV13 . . TGTGCCAGCAGCACCCCGGTGGTGTCTGTGGACACTGAAGCTTTCTTT CASSTPVVSVDTEAFF
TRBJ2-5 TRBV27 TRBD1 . TGTGCCAGCAGTCCTCTGACAGGGGTATTACAAGAGACCCAGTACTTC CASSPLTGVLQETQYF
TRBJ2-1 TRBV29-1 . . TGCAGCGTTGAATTGTCGCTAGCGAGCGATGAGCAGTTCTTC CSVELSLASDEQFF
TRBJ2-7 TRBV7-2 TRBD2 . TGTGCCAGCAGCCCTGGGACTAGCGGGGGGTACGAGCAGTACTTC CASSPGTSGGYEQYF
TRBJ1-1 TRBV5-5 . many TGTGCCAGCAGCCCGGAGGTCCGGGACACTGAAGCTTTCTTT CASSPEVRDTEAFF
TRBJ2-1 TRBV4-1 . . TGCGCCAGCAGCCACCGCCAACAGGGATCCTACAATGAGCAGTTCTTC CASSHRQQGSYNEQFF
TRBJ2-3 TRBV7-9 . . TGTGCCAGCAGCTTAGGGGGCGGCAACACAGATACGCAGTATTTT CASSLGGGNTDTQYF
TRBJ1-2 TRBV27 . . TGTGCCAGCAGTTTATCGGGAGGATTGGGTGGCTACACCTTC CASSLSGGLGGYTF
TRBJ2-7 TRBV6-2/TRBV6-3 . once TGTGCCAGCAGGCCTACTAGCTACGAGCAGTACTTC CASRPTSYEQYF
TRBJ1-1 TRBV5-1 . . TGCGCCAGCAGCAGTACAGGGTTCCCTGAAGCTTTCTTT CASSSTGFPEAFF
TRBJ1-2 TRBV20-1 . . TGCAGTGCTAGGGACGGGGGTGGCTACACCTTC CSARDGGGYTF
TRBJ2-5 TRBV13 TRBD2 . TGTGCCAGCAGCTTATCAACTAGCGGGGCGGGGACCCAGTACTTC CASSLSTSGAGTQYF
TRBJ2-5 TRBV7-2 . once TGTGCCAGCAGCTTTGCGCGGGGGCGGGGGGAGACCCAGTACTTC CASSFARGRGETQYF
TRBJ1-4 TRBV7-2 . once TGTGCCAGCAGTCAATTCGGGGGGAGGGTTGAAAAACTGTTTTTT CASSQFGGRVEKLFF
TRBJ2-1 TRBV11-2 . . TGTGCCAGCAGCGGATCCGGGGGATACAATGAGCAGTTCTTC CASSGSGGYNEQFF
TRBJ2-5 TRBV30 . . TGTGCCTGGAGTGCGTCAGGGATGGGAGAGACCCAGTACTTC CAWSASGMGETQYF
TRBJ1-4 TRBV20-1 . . TGCAGTGCTAGTGGCCAGGGTAATGAAAAACTGTTTTTT CSASGQGNEKLFF
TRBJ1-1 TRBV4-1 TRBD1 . TGCGCCAGCAGCCCAAGAGGACAGGGGGCCACTGAAGCTTTCTTT CASSPRGQGATEAFF
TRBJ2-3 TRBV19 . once TGTGCCAGTAGTTGGCGGGACACAGATACGCAGTATTTT CASSWRDTDTQYF
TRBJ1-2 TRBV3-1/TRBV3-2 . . TGTGCCAGCAGCCCCCTCACAGAGTATGGCTACACCTTC CASSPLTEYGYTF
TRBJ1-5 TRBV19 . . TGTGCCAGTAGTATGGGGCAGAGGAGCAATCAGCCCCAGCATTTT CASSMGQRSNQPQHF
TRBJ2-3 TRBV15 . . TGTGCCACCAGCGGCACTAGCCTCAGGCAGTATTTT CATSGTSLRQYF
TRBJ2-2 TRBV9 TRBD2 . TGTGCCAGCAGCGTAGTCGGGGGACTATCTCTTGGCACCGGGGAGCTGTTTTTT CASSVVGGLSLGTGELFF
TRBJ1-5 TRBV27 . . TGTGCCAGCACCCCTAGCGGGGCAGCCAATCAGCCCCAGCATTTT CASTPSGAANQPQHF
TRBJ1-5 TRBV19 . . TGTGCCAGTAGTGTGGACAGCAGAGTACCCCAGCATTTT CASSVDSRVPQHF
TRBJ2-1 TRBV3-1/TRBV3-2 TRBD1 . TGTGCCAGCAGCCAAGATCGAACAGGGGCGACGGATGAGCAGTTCTTC CASSQDRTGATDEQFF
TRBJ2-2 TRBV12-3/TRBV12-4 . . TGTGCCAGCAGTTCGACAGACGGGGAGCTGTTTTTT CASSSTDGELFF
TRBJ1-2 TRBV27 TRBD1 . TGTGCCAGCAGTTTTGGGACAGGGGGGGGATATGGCTACACCTTC CASSFGTGGGYGYTF
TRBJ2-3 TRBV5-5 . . TGTGCCAGCAGCCTGGGCGCGGGGACAGATACGCAGTATTTT CASSLGAGTDTQYF
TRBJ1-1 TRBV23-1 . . TGCGCCAGCAGTCAATGGGTTGGGGCAGGTCCGGACACTGAAGCTTTCTTT CASSQWVGAGPDTEAFF
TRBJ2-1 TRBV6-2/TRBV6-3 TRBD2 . TGTGCCAGCAGTTCAGCGGGGGAGCCCGGTTACAATGAGCAGTTCTTC CASSSAGEPGYNEQFF
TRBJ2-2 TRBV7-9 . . TGTGCCGAGGAGTGGGCCGGGGAGCTGTTTTTT CAEEWAGELFF
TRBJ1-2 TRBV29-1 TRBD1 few TGCAGCGTTGATGGGACAGATGGCTACACCTTC CSVDGTDGYTF
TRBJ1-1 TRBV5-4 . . TGTGCCAGCACCCCGCTTCGGGGGATGAACACTGAAGCTTTCTTT CASTPLRGMNTEAFF
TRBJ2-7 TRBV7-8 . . TGTGCCAGCAGCTTATCAGGATACGAGCAGTACTTC CASSLSGYEQYF
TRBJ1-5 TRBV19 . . TGTGCCAGTAGTATAGATTTCGTCCACGGTAGGGGACCCCAGCATTTT CASSIDFVHGRGPQHF
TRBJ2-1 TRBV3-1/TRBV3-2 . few TGTGCCAGCAGCCAAGATTGGGGGGACTACAATGAGCAGTTCTTC CASSQDWGDYNEQFF
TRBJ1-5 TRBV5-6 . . TGTGCCAGCAGCTTGGGACCGAGGGCGGCCCAGCATTTT CASSLGPRAAQHF
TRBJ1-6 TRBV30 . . TGTGCCTGGAGTAAACAGGACTATAATTCACCCCTCCACTTT CAWSKQDYNSPLHF
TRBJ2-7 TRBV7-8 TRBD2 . TGTGCCAGCAGCTTAGGGCGAACTAGCGGCTACGAGCAGTACTTC CASSLGRTSGYEQYF
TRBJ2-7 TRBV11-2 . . TGTGCCAGCAGTTCTACGGGACACTCCACCTACGAGCAGTACTTC CASSSTGHSTYEQYF